Included here is one TCR beta chain sequence, with context. This sample was included in a study of blood T cell repertoires in COVID-19. In the study overall: Sites in the United States, Italy and Spain provided acute and convalescent COVID-19 samples.

The table came from immunoSEQ multiplex PCR; TCRdb's copy has only in-frame clones and leaves some out. Of hundreds of thousands of clones in the sample, roughly 90% were seen once. Germline CDR1 and CDR2: SGHAT and FQNNGV. V was pared by 8 bases and J by 4 bases, with 12 bases between. CDR3 length: 13 residues. The sample taken for sequencing was peripheral blood. The rearrangement links TRBV11-2 to TRBJ1-3; no firm D call. The clonotype was recovered from a woman aged 25 to 39 with COVID-19, enrolled during active disease. The CDR3 is CASEFLAGNTIYF. The CDR3 DNA is TGTGCCAGCGAGTTCTTAGCAGGAAACACCATATATTTT.